The entry below gives a single T cell receptor beta chain sequence along with its context. Its antigen is not known. TCR beta libraries were made by quantitative 5'-RACE with molecular barcodes. TCRdb reprocessed the 5' RACE reads via MiXCR and lists one record per CDR3 protein. The sample carries 200,000 to 300,000 distinct CDR3 sequences, less than 10% recorded once. V trimming: 3 bases; J trimming: 4 bases; junction bases outside the gene matches: 5. The CDR3 runs 14 residues. Germline CDR1 SGHTA, CDR2 FQGTGA. These data are taken from a study of CD8 T cells in ankylosing spondylitis. Whole-study findings and limits: Researchers report that disease-linked clones proved CD8+ and relatively rare in peripheral blood. The study identified a TCR beta motif of under 10 highly homologous variants that appeared characteristic of ankylosing spondylitis blood. Several of the motif variants were reported before in synovial fluid and blood from reactive arthritis.

The chain employs TRBV7-3 and TRBJ1-1; 7 bases line up with TRBD1. The sample taken for sequencing was blood, either unsorted or a sorted T cell fraction (not recorded which). This receptor was identified in a male donor with ankylosing spondylitis or in good health (not recorded which). CDR3 sequence reads: CASSFTGDGTEAFF. CDR3 nucleotides: TGTGCCAGCAGCTTTACAGGGGACGGCACTGAAGCTTTCTTT.